This T cell receptor (beta chain) comes out of a study of T cells after yellow fever vaccination (dated by TCRdb to between 2018 and 2021). Study-level background: Libraries from fractions with low cell numbers were prepared with the SMART-Seq v4 Ultra Low Input RNA kit. Two healthy male donors made up the cohort, one aged 18 to 29 years and the other aged 30 to 40 years. To follow T-cell clones before and after primary and booster YFV17D yellow fever vaccination, bulk TCR alpha and beta repertoires were sequenced over time. Blood was drawn at multiple timepoints before and after primary and secondary immunization, with bulk PBMC replicates and cell subsets isolated.

This clonotype came up a few times. Its antigen remains unidentified. No base quality information exists; no much larger clone differs at one position. Points the paper makes about the study in general: Compared with the primary T-cell response, the secondary T-cell response was weaker but faster, peaking on day 5 rather than day 15. After the booster, most of the clones that had expanded following primary vaccination were detected again (about 95% of CD4 and more than 85% of CD8), which suggests that memory was broadly maintained. FACS-sorted repertoires could contain abundant contaminating clonotypes from the bulk population, so computational filtering was required. A small share of clonotypes was detected in both CD4 and CD8 compartments, with the overlap likely arising from convergent recombination. The study included only a couple of donors, which limits how far the findings can be generalized.

Sequencing was performed on an Illumina NovaSeq 6000. TCR cDNA was synthesized by 5'RACE template switching, which introduced a universal primer site and unique molecular identifiers. Priming of cDNA synthesis was performed from both the TCR alpha and TCR beta constant segments. Library amplification involved two PCR steps, and the second step added sample barcodes and sequencing adapters. Sequencing of libraries was performed on Illumina HiSeq 2500 (2x100 bp) or NovaSeq (2x150 bp). The original pipeline was this. MIGEC was used to demultiplex reads and collapse the reads into UMI consensus sequences, and MiXCR was used for V(D)J alignment. Clonotypes responding to the vaccine were identified with edgeR on replicate PBMC samples, with the criteria of FDR below 0.01 and a log2 fold change above 5 up to day 15. CD4 or CD8 identity was assigned to each bulk clonotype according to whether the clonotype was present at higher abundance in the sequenced CD4 repertoire or the sequenced CD8 repertoire. TCRdb passed the public sequencing reads through fastp at Q25 and MiXCR, retaining productive beta sequences. When rows share a CDR3 protein, they turn into one entry using the most common DNA and genes. Here the V and J calls rest on TCRdb's processing, not on the authors' analysis. The sample table lists approximately 160,000 distinct CDR3 sequences, roughly a tenth of them with a count of one. Together, the top ten hold about a third of the sample.

Compared with germline, V lacks 3 bases and J lacks 5 bases; bases without a gene match: 11. CDR1 and CDR2 are drawn from the germline V gene: SGHRS, YFSETQ. Including the terminal cysteine and phenylalanine, the CDR3 comprises 16 residues. This entry keeps only the CDR3 DNA: 48 bases, framed from base 1. The sample's treatment or condition label, decoded: live attenuated yellow fever vaccine strain. A standard Ficoll-Paque protocol was used to isolate PBMCs from peripheral blood. Dynabeads CD4 and CD8 positive selection kits were used to isolate the CD4 and CD8 T-cell fractions. TriZol was used to extract RNA from bulk PBMCs, CD4 and CD8 fractions, and dextramer-positive and dextramer-negative fractions.

The sequences come from CD8+ T cells sorted from PBMCs, collected 45 days after the yellow fever booster vaccination. The V and J segments used are TRBV5-1 and TRBJ2-3; 8 of the junction bases match TRBD2. The sequence was obtained from a man in his late teens or twenties who received the YFV17D yellow fever vaccine. The nucleotide sequence is TGCGCCAGCAGCTCCGTTGGCGGGGGGACTGGAGATACGCAGTATTTT. Translated, it gives CASSSVGGGTGDTQYF.